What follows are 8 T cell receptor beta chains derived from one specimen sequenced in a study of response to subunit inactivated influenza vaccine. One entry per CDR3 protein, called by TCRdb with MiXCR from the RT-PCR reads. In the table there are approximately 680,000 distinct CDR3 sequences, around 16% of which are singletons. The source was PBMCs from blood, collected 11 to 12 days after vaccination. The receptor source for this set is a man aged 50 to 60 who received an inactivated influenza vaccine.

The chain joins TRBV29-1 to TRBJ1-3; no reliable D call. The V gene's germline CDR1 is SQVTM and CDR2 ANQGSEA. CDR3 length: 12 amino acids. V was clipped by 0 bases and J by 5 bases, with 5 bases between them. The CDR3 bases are TGCAGCGTTGAAGATCCCCGAAACACCATATATTTT. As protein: CSVEDPRNTIYF. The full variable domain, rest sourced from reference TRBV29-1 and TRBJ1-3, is SAVISQKPSRDICQRGTSLTIQCQVDSQVTMMFWYRQQPGQSLTLIATANQGSEATYESGFVIDKFPISRPNLTFSTLTVSNMSPEDSSIYLCSVEDPRNTIYFGEGSWLTVV.

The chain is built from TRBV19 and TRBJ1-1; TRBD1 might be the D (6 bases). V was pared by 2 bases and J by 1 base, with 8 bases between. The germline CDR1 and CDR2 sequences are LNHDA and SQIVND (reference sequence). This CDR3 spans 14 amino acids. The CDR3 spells CASSIQGKNTEAFF. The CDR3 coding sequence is TGTGCCAGTAGTATACAGGGGAAGAACACTGAAGCTTTCTTT.

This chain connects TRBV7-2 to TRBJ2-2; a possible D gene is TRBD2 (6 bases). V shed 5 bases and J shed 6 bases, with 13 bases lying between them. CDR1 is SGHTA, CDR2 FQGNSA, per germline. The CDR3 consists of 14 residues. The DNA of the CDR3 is TGTGCCAGCAGCGACCGGAGGGGTGCCGGGGAGCTGTTTTTT. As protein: CASSDRRGAGELFF.

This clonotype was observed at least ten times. The DNA of the CDR3 is TGCAGCGTCTCTAACAGACTAGCGGGAGATGTGAATGAGCAGTTCTTC. Amino acids: CSVSNRLAGDVNEQFF. This sequence joins TRBV29-1 and TRBJ2-1; TRBD2 agrees at 12 bases. Germline trimming cut 6 bases from V and 7 bases from J; bases unmatched to any gene: 13. The CDR3 runs to 16 residues. Germline lookup yields CDR1 SQVTM and CDR2 ANQGSEA.

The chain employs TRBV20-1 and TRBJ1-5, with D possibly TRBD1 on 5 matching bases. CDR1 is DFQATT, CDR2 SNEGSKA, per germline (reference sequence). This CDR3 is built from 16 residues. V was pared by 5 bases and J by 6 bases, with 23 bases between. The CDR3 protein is CSAPLPAGLRSQPQHF. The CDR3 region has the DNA TGCAGTGCTCCCCTTCCTGCGGGACTTCGGAGTCAGCCCCAGCATTTT.

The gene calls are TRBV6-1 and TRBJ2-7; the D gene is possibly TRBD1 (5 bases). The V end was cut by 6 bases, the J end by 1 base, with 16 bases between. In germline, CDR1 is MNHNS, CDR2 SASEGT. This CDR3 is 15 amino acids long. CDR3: CASRPPLPGSYEQYF. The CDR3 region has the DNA TGTGCCAGCAGACCACCCCTTCCAGGGTCCTACGAGCAGTACTTC.

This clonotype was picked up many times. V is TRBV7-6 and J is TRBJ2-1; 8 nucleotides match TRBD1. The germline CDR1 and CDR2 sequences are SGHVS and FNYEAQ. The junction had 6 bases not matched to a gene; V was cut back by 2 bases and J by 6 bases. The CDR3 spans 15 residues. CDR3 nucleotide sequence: TGTGCCAGCAGCTTACCCGGACAGGGCTTCAATGAGCAGTTCTTC. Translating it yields CASSLPGQGFNEQFF.

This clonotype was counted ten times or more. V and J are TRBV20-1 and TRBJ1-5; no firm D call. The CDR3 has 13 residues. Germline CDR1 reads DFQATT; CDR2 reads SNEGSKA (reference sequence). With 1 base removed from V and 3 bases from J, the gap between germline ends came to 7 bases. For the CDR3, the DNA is TGCAGTGCTAGAGGCAGGTTCAATCAGCCCCAGCATTTT. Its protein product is CSARGRFNQPQHF.